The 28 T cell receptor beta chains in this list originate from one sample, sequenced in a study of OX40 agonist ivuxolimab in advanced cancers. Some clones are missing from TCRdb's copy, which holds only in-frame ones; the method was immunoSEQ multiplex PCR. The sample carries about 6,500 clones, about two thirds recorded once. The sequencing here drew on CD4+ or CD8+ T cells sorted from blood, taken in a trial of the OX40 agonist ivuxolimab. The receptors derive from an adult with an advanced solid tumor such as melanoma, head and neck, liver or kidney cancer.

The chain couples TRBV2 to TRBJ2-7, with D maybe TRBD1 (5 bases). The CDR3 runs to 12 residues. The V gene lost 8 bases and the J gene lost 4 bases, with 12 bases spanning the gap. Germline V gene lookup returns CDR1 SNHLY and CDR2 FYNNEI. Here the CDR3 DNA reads TGTGCCAGCGGAGACAGTATATACGAGCAGTACTTC. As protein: CASGDSIYEQYF.

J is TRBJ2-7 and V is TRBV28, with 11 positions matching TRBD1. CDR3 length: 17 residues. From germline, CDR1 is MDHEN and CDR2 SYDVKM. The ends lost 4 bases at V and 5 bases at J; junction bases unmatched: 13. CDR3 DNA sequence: TGTGCCAGCAGTTCGACGGGACAGGGGGTAGACAGGGACGAGCAGTACTTC. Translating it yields CASSSTGQGVDRDEQYF.

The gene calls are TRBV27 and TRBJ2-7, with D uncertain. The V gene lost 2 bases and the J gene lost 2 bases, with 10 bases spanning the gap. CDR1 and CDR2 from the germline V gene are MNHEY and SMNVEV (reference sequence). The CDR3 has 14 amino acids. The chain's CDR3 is CASSLGPMPYEQYF. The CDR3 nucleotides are TGTGCCAGCAGTTTAGGGCCGATGCCCTACGAGCAGTACTTC.

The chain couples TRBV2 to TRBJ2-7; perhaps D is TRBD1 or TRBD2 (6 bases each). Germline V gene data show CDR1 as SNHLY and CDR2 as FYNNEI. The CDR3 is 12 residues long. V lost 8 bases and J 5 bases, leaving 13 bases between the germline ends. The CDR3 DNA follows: TGTGCCAGCGAACAGGGAGGACACGAGCAGTACTTC. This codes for CASEQGGHEQYF.

The CDR3 loop reads CASSIDNRGLGEQYF. In nucleotides, the CDR3 is TGTGCCAGTAGTATAGATAACCGCGGGCTGGGCGAGCAGTACTTC. This chain joins TRBV19 and TRBJ2-7, with D perhaps matching TRBD2 (5 bases). Trimming removed 0 bases at V and 6 bases at J, with 15 bases between. The CDR3 has 15 amino acids. From germline, CDR1 is LNHDA and CDR2 SQIVND (reference sequence).

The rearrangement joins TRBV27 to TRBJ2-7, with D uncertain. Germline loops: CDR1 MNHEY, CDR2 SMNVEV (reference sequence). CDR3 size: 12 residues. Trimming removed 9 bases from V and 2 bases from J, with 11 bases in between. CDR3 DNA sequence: TGTGCCAGTACAGACGGAGCCTACGAGCAGTACTTC. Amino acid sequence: CASTDGAYEQYF.

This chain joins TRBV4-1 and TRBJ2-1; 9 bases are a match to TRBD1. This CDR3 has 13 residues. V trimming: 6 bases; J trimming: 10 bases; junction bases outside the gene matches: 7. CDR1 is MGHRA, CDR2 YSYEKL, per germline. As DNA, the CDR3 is TGCGCCAGCAGATCCACAGGGGGCCGAGAGCAGTTCTTC. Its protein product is CASRSTGGREQFF.

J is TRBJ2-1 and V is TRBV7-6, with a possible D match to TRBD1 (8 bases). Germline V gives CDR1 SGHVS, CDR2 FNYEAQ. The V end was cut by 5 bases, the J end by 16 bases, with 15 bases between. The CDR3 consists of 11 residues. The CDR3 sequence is CASSQGAGVFF. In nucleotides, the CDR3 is TGTGCCAGCAGCCAGGGGGCGGGAGTATTCTTC.

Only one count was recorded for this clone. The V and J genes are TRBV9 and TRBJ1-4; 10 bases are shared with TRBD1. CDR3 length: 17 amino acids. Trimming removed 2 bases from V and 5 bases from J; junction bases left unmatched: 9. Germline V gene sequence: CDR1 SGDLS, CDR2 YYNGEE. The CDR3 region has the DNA TGTGCCAGCAGCGTTGGGGACAGGGGCTCGTGGAATGAAAAACTGTTTTTT. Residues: CASSVGDRGSWNEKLFF. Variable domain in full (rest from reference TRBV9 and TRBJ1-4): DSGVTQTPKHLITATGQRVTLRCSPRSGDLSVYWYQQSLDQGLQFLIQYYNGEERAKGNILERFSAQQFPDLHSELNLSSLELGDSALYFCASSVGDRGSWNEKLFFGSGTQLSVL.

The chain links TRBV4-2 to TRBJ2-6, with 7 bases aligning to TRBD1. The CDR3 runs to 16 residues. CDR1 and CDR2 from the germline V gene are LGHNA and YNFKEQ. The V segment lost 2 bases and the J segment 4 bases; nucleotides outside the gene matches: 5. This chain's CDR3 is CASSQNTGDGANVLTF. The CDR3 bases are TGTGCCAGCAGCCAAAACACAGGGGACGGGGCCAACGTCCTGACTTTC.

This CDR3 is CASSQGEGLADNEQFF. The DNA for the CDR3 is TGCGCCAGCAGCCAAGGAGAGGGACTAGCGGACAATGAGCAGTTCTTC. The J gene is TRBJ2-1, the V gene TRBV4-1; 11 bases agree with TRBD2. The J segment lost 5 bases and the V segment lost 1 base, leaving 4 bases of the junction unmatched. Germline-derived CDR1 and CDR2 are MGHRA and YSYEKL. The CDR3 covers 16 residues.

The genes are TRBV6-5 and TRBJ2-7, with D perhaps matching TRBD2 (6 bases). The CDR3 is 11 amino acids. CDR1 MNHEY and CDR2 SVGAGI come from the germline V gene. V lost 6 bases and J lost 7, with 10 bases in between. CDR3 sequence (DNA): TGTGCCAGCAGCCCAGGGAGGGAGCAGTACTTC. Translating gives CASSPGREQYF.

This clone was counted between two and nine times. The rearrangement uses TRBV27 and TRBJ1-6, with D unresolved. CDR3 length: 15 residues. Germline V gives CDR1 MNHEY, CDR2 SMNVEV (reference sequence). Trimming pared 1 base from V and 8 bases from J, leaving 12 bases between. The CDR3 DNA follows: TGTGCCAGCAGTTTATTTTTGGGCTACGATTCACCCCTCCACTTT. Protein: CASSLFLGYDSPLHF.

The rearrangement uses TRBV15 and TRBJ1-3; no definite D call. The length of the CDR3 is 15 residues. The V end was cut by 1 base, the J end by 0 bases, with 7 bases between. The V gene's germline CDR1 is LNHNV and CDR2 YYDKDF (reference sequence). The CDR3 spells CATSRVSHSGNTIYF. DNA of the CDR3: TGTGCCACCAGCAGAGTCAGCCACTCTGGAAACACCATATATTTT.

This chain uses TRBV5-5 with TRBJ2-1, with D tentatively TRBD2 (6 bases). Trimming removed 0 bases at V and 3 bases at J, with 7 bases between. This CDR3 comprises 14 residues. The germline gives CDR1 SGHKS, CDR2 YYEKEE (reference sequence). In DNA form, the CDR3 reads TGTGCCAGCAGCTTGGGGACTAACTACAATGAGCAGTTCTTC. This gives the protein CASSLGTNYNEQFF.

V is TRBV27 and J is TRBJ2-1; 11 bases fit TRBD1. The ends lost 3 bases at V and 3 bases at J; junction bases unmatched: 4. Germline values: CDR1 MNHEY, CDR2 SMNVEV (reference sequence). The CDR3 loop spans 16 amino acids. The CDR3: CASSLYGTGGYNEQFF. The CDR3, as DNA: TGTGCCAGCAGTTTGTACGGGACAGGGGGCTACAATGAGCAGTTCTTC.

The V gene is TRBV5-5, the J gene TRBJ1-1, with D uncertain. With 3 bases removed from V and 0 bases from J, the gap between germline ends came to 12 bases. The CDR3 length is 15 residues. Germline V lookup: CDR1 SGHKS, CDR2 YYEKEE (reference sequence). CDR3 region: CASSSEEGMNTEAFF. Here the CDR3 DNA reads TGTGCCAGCAGCTCGGAGGAGGGAATGAACACTGAAGCTTTCTTT.

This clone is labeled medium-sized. The CDR3 reads CASSDRDNSPLHF. The CDR3 nucleotides are TGTGCCAGCAGTGACAGGGATAATTCACCCCTCCACTTT. This rearrangement joins TRBV6-4 to TRBJ1-6; D is unresolved. CDR1 and CDR2 from the germline V gene are MRHNA and SNTAGT. Trimming took 2 bases from V and 5 from J, leaving 4 bases between them. The length of the CDR3 is 13 residues.

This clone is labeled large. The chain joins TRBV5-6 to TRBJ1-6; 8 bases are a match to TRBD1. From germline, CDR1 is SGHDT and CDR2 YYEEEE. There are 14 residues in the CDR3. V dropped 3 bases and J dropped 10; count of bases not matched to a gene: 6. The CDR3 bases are TGTGCCAGCAGCTGGAGGACAGGGATATCACCCCTCCACTTT. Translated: CASSWRTGISPLHF.

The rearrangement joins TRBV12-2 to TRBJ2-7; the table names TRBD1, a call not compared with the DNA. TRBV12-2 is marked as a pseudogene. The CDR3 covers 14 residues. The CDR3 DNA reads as TGTGCAAGTCGCTTACTTTGCCAGGGTGGCGAGCAGTACTTC. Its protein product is CASRLLCQGGEQYF.

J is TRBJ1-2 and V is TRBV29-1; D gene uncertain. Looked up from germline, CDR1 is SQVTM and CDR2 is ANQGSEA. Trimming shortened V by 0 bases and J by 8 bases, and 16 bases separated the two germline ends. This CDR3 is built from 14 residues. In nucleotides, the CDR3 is TGCAGCGTTGAAGAAATTCGTATGATGGGGGGCTACACCTTC. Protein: CSVEEIRMMGGYTF.

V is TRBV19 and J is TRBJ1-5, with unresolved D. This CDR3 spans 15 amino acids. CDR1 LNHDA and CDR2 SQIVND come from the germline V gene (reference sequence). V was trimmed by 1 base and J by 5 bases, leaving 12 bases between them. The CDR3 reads CASSIVQEFYQPQHF. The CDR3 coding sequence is TGTGCCAGTAGTATAGTTCAGGAGTTCTATCAGCCCCAGCATTTT. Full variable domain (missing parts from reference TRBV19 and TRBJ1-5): DGGITQSPKYLFRKEGQNVTLSCEQNLNHDAMYWYRQDPGQGLRLIYYSQIVNDFQKGDIAEGYSVSREKKESFPLTVTSAQKNPTAFYLCASSIVQEFYQPQHFGDGTRLSIL.

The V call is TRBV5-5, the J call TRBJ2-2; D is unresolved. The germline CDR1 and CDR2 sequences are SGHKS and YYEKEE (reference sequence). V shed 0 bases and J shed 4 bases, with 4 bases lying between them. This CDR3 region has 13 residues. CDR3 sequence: CASSLGSTGELFF. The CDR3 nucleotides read TGTGCCAGCAGCTTGGGTTCCACCGGGGAGCTGTTTTTT.

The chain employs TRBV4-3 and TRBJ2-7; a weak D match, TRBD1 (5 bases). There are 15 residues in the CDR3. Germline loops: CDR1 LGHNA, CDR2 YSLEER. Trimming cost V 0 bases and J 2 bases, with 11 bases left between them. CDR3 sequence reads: CASSQDWRTPYEQYF. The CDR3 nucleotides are TGCGCCAGCAGCCAAGATTGGCGGACACCCTACGAGCAGTACTTC.

The CDR3 region is CASSFTDTQYF. The DNA for the CDR3 is TGTGCCAGCAGCTTTACAGATACGCAGTATTTT. The J gene is TRBJ2-3, the V gene TRBV7-8; D not resolved. The CDR3 sequence is 11 residues long. V gave up 3 bases and J gave up 3 bases, with 1 base separating them. Germline-derived CDR1 and CDR2 are SGHVS and FQNEAQ.

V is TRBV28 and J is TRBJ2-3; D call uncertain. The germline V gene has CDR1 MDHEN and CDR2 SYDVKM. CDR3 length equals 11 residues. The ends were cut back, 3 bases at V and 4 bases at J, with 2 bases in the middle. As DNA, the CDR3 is TGTGCCAGCAGTTTGGCAGATACGCAGTATTTT. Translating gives CASSLADTQYF.

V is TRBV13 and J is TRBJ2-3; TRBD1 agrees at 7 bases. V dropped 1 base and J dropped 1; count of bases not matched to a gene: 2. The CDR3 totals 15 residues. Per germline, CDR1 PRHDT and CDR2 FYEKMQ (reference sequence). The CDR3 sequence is CASSLERGRTDTQYF. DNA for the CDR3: TGTGCCAGCAGCTTAGAGAGGGGGCGCACAGATACGCAGTATTTT.

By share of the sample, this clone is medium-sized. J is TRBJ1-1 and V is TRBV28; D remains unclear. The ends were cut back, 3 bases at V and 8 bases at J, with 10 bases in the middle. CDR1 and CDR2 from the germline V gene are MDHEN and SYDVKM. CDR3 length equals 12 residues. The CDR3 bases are TGTGCCAGCAGTTTGGACGCTTGGGAAGCTTTCTTT. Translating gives CASSLDAWEAFF.